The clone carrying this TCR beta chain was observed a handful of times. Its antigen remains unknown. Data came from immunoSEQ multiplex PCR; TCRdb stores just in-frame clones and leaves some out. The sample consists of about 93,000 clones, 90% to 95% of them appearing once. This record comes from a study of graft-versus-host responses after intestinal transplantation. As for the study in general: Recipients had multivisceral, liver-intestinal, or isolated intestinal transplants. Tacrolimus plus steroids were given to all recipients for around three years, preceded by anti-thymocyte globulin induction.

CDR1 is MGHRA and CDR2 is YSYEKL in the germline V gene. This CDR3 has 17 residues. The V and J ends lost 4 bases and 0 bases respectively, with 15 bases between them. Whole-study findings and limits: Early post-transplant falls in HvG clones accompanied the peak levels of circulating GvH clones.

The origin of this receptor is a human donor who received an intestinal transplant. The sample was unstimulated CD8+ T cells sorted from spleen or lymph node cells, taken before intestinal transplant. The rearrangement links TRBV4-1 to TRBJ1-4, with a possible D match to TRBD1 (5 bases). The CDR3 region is CASSLPIRQTTNEKLFF. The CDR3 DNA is TGCGCCAGCAGCCTTCCGATAAGACAGACAACTAATGAAAAACTGTTTTTT.